This TCR beta chain was observed in a study of blood T cell repertoires in COVID-19. The method was immunoSEQ multiplex PCR; TCRdb's version includes in-frame clones alone and lacks a portion of them. This sample has 52,000 or so clones; 84% occur once, and the top ten carry approximately 15%. CDR1 is SGHTA, CDR2 FQGTGA, per germline. This CDR3 has 14 amino acids. Trimming stripped 3 bases from V and 8 bases from J, with 11 bases between. The specimen was peripheral blood. The clonotype comes from a man aged 65 to 85 with active COVID-19. This sequence joins TRBV7-3 and TRBJ1-6; unclear D gene. The CDR3 nucleotides are TGTGCCAGCAGCTTGAGGGCAGGAGATTCACCCCTCCACTTT. Translating it yields CASSLRAGDSPLHF. The whole variable domain, remainder taken from reference TRBV7-3 and TRBJ1-6, is GAGVSQTPSNKVTEKGKYVELRCDPISGHTALYWYRQSLGQGPEFLIYFQGTGAADDSGLPNDRFFAVRPEGSVSTLKIQRTERGDSAVYLCASSLRAGDSPLHFGNGTRLTVT.